Given below is one T cell receptor beta chain in context. Its specificity is unknown. The data were obtained in a study of PD-1 blockade in mismatch repair-deficient tumors. Overall study: Patients had approximately 12 mismatch repair-deficient cancer types, all previously treated and progressing.

The germline V gene has CDR1 SGHNT and CDR2 YYREEE (reference sequence). V lost 5 bases, J lost 3 bases, and 14 bases lay in between. The CDR3 runs to 14 residues. Study outcomes and limitations: After pembrolizumab, tumor-resident clones rose rapidly, then generally contracted before radiologic responses.

Profiled with immunoSEQ multiplex PCR; TCRdb holds only in-frame clones, not every one. The sample has some 84,000 clones; roughly 80% are singletons. Mismatch repair deficiency was confirmed in all patients, by PCR or immunohistochemistry. The TCR-sequenced patients were a few responders to pembrolizumab. The chain couples TRBV5-4 to TRBJ2-5, with D possibly matching TRBD1 (7 bases). The sequence was collected from an adult with mismatch repair-deficient cancer. Sequenced here: peripheral blood, sampled 12 weeks after starting pembrolizumab. The CDR3 reads CASREGQKKETQYF. CDR3 nucleotide sequence: TGTGCCAGCAGGGAGGGACAGAAGAAAGAGACCCAGTACTTC.